The 11 T cell receptor beta chains in this list originate from one sample, sequenced in a study of B cell selection in AIRE deficiency. Assay: immunoSEQ multiplex PCR; the TCRdb copy retains only in-frame clones and omits some. The sample records roughly 23,000 clones, about 97% being singletons. Sorting defined conventional CD4 T cells as CD4+CD127+. Specimen: conventional CD4+ T cells sorted from PBMCs. These receptors were obtained from a human donor with AIRE deficiency.

V gene TRBV4-1 combines with J gene TRBJ1-2; D remains ambiguous. CDR1 is MGHRA, CDR2 YSYEKL, per germline. V gave up 1 base and J gave up 0 bases, with 0 bases separating them. The length of the CDR3 is 12 residues. CDR3 DNA sequence: TGCGCCAGCAGCCAAGCTAACTATGGCTACACCTTC. As protein: CASSQANYGYTF.

This chain uses TRBV10-3 with TRBJ2-5, with D tentatively TRBD2 (6 bases). Trimming stripped 6 bases from V and 2 bases from J, with 13 bases between. The CDR3 runs to 14 residues. CDR1 and CDR2 from the germline V gene are ENHRY and SYGVKD. In DNA form, the CDR3 reads TGTGCCATCAGAAAACCGGGAGAACAAGAGACCCAGTACTTC. This sequence encodes CAIRKPGEQETQYF.

The genes are TRBV27 and TRBJ1-5; D uncertain. The V end lost 2 bases, the J end lost 0 bases, and 5 bases lay between the germline ends. The V gene's germline CDR1 is MNHEY and CDR2 SMNVEV (reference sequence). The CDR3 loop spans 14 amino acids. CDR3 amino acids: CASSLGYSNQPQHF. Here the CDR3 DNA reads TGTGCCAGCAGTTTAGGGTATAGCAATCAGCCCCAGCATTTT.

V usage is TRBV27 and J usage is TRBJ2-2; TRBD2 aligns across 7 bases. Per the germline V gene, CDR1 is MNHEY and CDR2 is SMNVEV (reference sequence). This CDR3 has 17 residues. V trimming: 8 bases; J trimming: 5 bases; junction bases outside the gene matches: 17. The CDR3 is CASGGLGVWEGTGELFF. The CDR3 bases are TGTGCCAGCGGTGGTCTTGGTGTATGGGAGGGGACCGGGGAGCTGTTTTTT.

The rearrangement uses TRBV5-1 and TRBJ2-1; D call uncertain. CDR1 and CDR2 (germline): SGHRS, YFSETQ. The CDR3 runs to 13 residues. V was pared by 8 bases and J by 14 bases, with 23 bases between. Written as DNA, the CDR3 is TGCGCCAGTCGGGCCCCCGCGGAAAGTGGGGAGTTCTTC. It is translated as CASRAPAESGEFF.

The chain recombines TRBV7-2 with TRBJ2-5, with D possibly matching TRBD2 (6 bases). Germline V lookup: CDR1 SGHTA, CDR2 FQGNSA. V shed 5 bases and J shed 4 bases, with 11 bases lying between them. CDR3 size: 13 residues. CDR3 nucleotides: TGTGCCAGCAGCGGGAGGTTTAGAGAGACCCAGTACTTC. Translation gives CASSGRFRETQYF.

The chain carries TRBV5-4 and TRBJ1-4; tentatively, D is TRBD1 (5 bases). The CDR3 has 12 residues. V shed 0 bases and J shed 13 bases, with 10 bases lying between them. Germline CDR1 reads SGHNT; CDR2 reads YYREEE (reference sequence). The CDR3 spells CASSLEGTGLFF. The CDR3 region has the DNA TGTGCCAGCAGCTTGGAAGGGACGGGACTGTTTTTT.

The rearrangement uses TRBV5-1 and TRBJ1-2; a possible D gene is TRBD1 (6 bases). V was pared by 3 bases and J by 3 bases, with 24 bases between. The germline gives CDR1 SGHRS, CDR2 YFSETQ. The CDR3 consists of 18 residues. CDR3 nucleotides: TGCGCCAGCAGCTCCCCATCCTGCGGGGGGACACACGACTATGGCTACACCTTC. Its translation is CASSSPSCGGTHDYGYTF. Filled out from reference TRBV5-1 and TRBJ1-2, the complete variable domain reads KAGVTQTPRYLIKTRGQQVTLSCSPISGHRSVSWYQQTPGQGLQFLFEYFSETQRNKGNFPGRFSGRQFSNSRSEMNVSTLELGDSALYLCASSSPSCGGTHDYGYTFGSGTRLTVV.

V and J are TRBV6-5 and TRBJ2-7; 7 nucleotides agree with TRBD2. V gave up 10 bases and J gave up 2 bases; unmatched junction bases: 11. The CDR3 is 14 amino acids. Germline loops: CDR1 MNHEY, CDR2 SVGAGI. Here the CDR3 DNA reads TGTGCCACCTCGGGGGGACTGGAACCCTACGAGCAGTACTTC. It encodes CATSGGLEPYEQYF.

The DNA of the CDR3 is TGTGCCAGCAGCTTCACAGTGGATACGCAGTATTTT. Encoded protein: CASSFTVDTQYF. The chain employs TRBV7-8 and TRBJ2-3, with D unclear. Trimming took off 3 bases at V and 6 bases at J, with 7 bases between the two ends. The CDR3 extends over 12 amino acids. Looked up from germline, CDR1 is SGHVS and CDR2 is FQNEAQ.

This sequence joins TRBV7-2 and TRBJ2-3; no definite D call. The CDR3 is made up of 12 amino acids. CDR1 is SGHTA, CDR2 FQGNSA, per germline. V lost 1 base, J lost 8 bases, and 7 bases lay in between. CDR3 region: CASSLVFGTQYF. The CDR3 nucleotides are TGTGCCAGCAGCTTAGTGTTTGGTACGCAGTATTTT.